Listed below are T cell receptor beta chains from one sample, sequenced in a study of CD8 T cells in ankylosing spondylitis. TCRdb re-analysed the 5' RACE reads in MiXCR, keeping a single row per CDR3 protein. The data hold 200,000 to 250,000 distinct CDR3 sequences, with roughly 8.2% observed a single time. Sample: blood, either unsorted or a sorted T cell fraction (not recorded which). All receptors derive from a female donor with ankylosing spondylitis or in good health (not recorded which). The CDR3 runs from the conserved cysteine through the conserved F or W. The D gene is left open where the match is weak. Clone size, where shown, is once, few, many, or a class for clones that have expanded.

J: TRBJ2-1; length: 14; D: -; V: TRBV2; size: many; CDR3: CASSERTIYNEQFF; DNA: TGTGCCAGCAGTGAGAGGACTATTTACAATGAGCAGTTCTTC
J: TRBJ2-1; length: 14; D: -; V: TRBV2; size: -; CDR3: CASSEGGFDNEQFF; DNA: TGTGCCAGCAGTGAAGGGGGCTTCGACAATGAGCAGTTCTTC
J: TRBJ2-1; length: 15; D: -; V: TRBV12-3/TRBV12-4; size: many; CDR3: CASSSRGAQGNEQFF; DNA: TGTGCCAGCAGTTCCAGGGGGGCACAGGGCAATGAGCAGTTCTTC
J: TRBJ2-1; length: 16; D: -; V: TRBV6-2/TRBV6-3; size: many; CDR3: CASRAPSVGGYNEQFF; DNA: TGTGCCAGCAGGGCCCCTAGCGTGGGTGGCTACAATGAGCAGTTCTTC
J: TRBJ1-4; length: 14; D: -; V: TRBV5-1; size: many; CDR3: CASSLPGSNEKLFF; DNA: TGCGCCAGCAGCTTACCGGGGAGCAATGAAAAACTGTTTTTT
J: TRBJ2-1; length: 18; D: TRBD2; V: TRBV27; size: -; CDR3: CASSTPTSGRASYNEQFF; DNA: TGTGCCAGCAGCACCCCTACTAGCGGAAGAGCCTCCTACAATGAGCAGTTCTTC
J: TRBJ2-1; length: 16; D: -; V: TRBV18; size: -; CDR3: CASSIGPLSSYNEQFF; DNA: TGTGCCAGCTCCATCGGACCGCTGAGCTCCTACAATGAGCAGTTCTTC
J: TRBJ2-7; length: 14; D: -; V: TRBV5-1; size: many; CDR3: CASSLGTVVYEQYF; DNA: TGCGCCAGCAGCTTGGGGACGGTGGTGTACGAGCAGTACTTC
J: TRBJ2-5; length: 14; D: TRBD1; V: TRBV29-1; size: many; CDR3: CSVDRQGDLKTQYF; DNA: TGCAGCGTTGACCGGCAGGGGGATTTGAAGACCCAGTACTTC
J: TRBJ2-7; length: 14; D: TRBD1; V: TRBV5-1; size: many; CDR3: CASSRRTGGNEQYF; DNA: TGCGCCAGCAGCAGACGGACAGGGGGCAACGAGCAGTACTTC
J: TRBJ2-2; length: 14; D: -; V: TRBV7-2; size: few; CDR3: CASSFSSQGGELFF; DNA: TGTGCCAGCAGCTTCAGTAGCCAGGGCGGGGAGCTGTTTTTT
J: TRBJ2-2; length: 14; D: TRBD1; V: TRBV9; size: many; CDR3: CASSTTGDPGELFF; DNA: TGTGCCAGCAGCACGACAGGGGACCCCGGGGAGCTGTTTTTT
J: TRBJ1-3; length: 14; D: TRBD1; V: TRBV10-3; size: many; CDR3: CAIRADRDGNTIYF; DNA: TGTGCCATCAGAGCCGACAGGGATGGAAACACCATATATTTT
J: TRBJ2-5; length: 13; D: TRBD2; V: TRBV12-3/TRBV12-4; size: many; CDR3: CASSLAELETQYF; DNA: TGTGCCAGCAGTCTAGCGGAGCTAGAGACCCAGTACTTC
J: TRBJ2-7; length: 14; D: TRBD2; V: TRBV20-1; size: many; CDR3: CSARDTSAGDEQYF; DNA: TGCAGTGCTAGAGATACGAGCGCGGGGGACGAGCAGTACTTC
J: TRBJ2-3; length: 14; D: TRBD2; V: TRBV20-1; size: many; CDR3: CSASRREGEDTQYF; DNA: TGCAGTGCTAGTCGTCGGGAGGGAGAAGATACGCAGTATTTT
J: TRBJ1-1; length: 13; D: -; V: TRBV5-5; size: many; CDR3: CASSPAGDTEAFF; DNA: TGTGCCAGCAGCCCCGCCGGGGACACTGAAGCTTTCTTT
J: TRBJ2-1; length: 18; D: -; V: TRBV4-3; size: many; CDR3: CASSQDRYSGAGYNEQFF; DNA: TGCGCCAGCAGCCAAGATCGTTATTCGGGAGCGGGCTACAATGAGCAGTTCTTC
J: TRBJ1-1; length: 13; D: -; V: TRBV12-3/TRBV12-4; size: many; CDR3: CASSFAGNTEAFF; DNA: TGCGCCAGCAGCTTTGCGGGGAACACTGAAGCTTTCTTT
J: TRBJ2-3; length: 13; D: -; V: TRBV25-1; size: many; CDR3: CASSGGATDTQYF; DNA: TGTGCCAGCAGCGGGGGTGCCACAGATACGCAGTATTTT
J: TRBJ2-7; length: 16; D: -; V: TRBV7-9; size: -; CDR3: CASSAQSGTVSYEQYF; DNA: TGTGCCAGCAGCGCGCAAAGCGGAACAGTCAGCTACGAGCAGTACTTC
J: TRBJ1-1; length: 12; D: -; V: TRBV10-3; size: many; CDR3: CAIGGGEGEAFF; DNA: TGTGCCATCGGGGGCGGAGAAGGGGAAGCTTTCTTT
J: TRBJ2-5; length: 16; D: TRBD2; V: TRBV6-6; size: many; CDR3: CATSPSASGGQETQYF; DNA: TGTGCCACCTCACCTTCGGCTAGCGGGGGACAAGAGACCCAGTACTTC
J: TRBJ2-2; length: 17; D: TRBD2; V: TRBV5-1; size: few; CDR3: CASSREANTMNTGELFF; DNA: TGCGCCAGCAGCCGGGAGGCGAACACTATGAACACCGGGGAGCTGTTTTTT
J: TRBJ2-5; length: 16; D: -; V: TRBV4-1; size: -; CDR3: CASSQGSGTEQENQYF; DNA: TGCGCCAGCAGCCAGGGATCCGGAACCGAACAAGAGAACCAGTACTTC
J: TRBJ2-7; length: 14; D: TRBD1; V: TRBV9; size: many; CDR3: CASSVRDRDHEQYF; DNA: TGTGCCAGCAGCGTCCGGGACAGGGATCACGAGCAGTACTTC
J: TRBJ2-3; length: 13; D: -; V: TRBV3-1; size: few; CDR3: CASSPPSADTQYF; DNA: TGTGCCAGCAGCCCACCTTCCGCAGATACGCAGTATTTT
J: TRBJ2-1; length: 14; D: -; V: TRBV25-1; size: few; CDR3: CASSDATAYNEQFF; DNA: TGTGCCAGCAGTGATGCGACAGCCTACAATGAGCAGTTCTTC
J: TRBJ2-7; length: 12; D: -; V: TRBV12-3/TRBV12-4; size: many; CDR3: CASSLFTYEQYF; DNA: TGTGCCAGCAGTTTATTTACCTACGAGCAGTACTTC
J: TRBJ2-5; length: 17; D: TRBD1; V: TRBV15; size: many; CDR3: CATSRVPLTGNQETQYF; DNA: TGTGCCACCAGCAGAGTACCACTGACAGGGAACCAAGAGACCCAGTACTTC
J: TRBJ1-4; length: 13; D: -; V: TRBV11-2; size: many; CDR3: CASSLDLGLSLFF; DNA: TGTGCCAGCAGCTTAGATCTAGGCTTAAGCCTATTTTTT
J: TRBJ2-1; length: 17; D: -; V: TRBV5-1; size: -; CDR3: CASSSPPGYQKKNEQFF; DNA: TGCGCCAGCAGCTCCCCCCCCGGCTACCAAAAAAAGAATGAGCAGTTCTTC
J: TRBJ1-1; length: 15; D: TRBD1; V: TRBV29-1; size: -; CDR3: CGARGQGIMNTKAFF; DNA: TGCGGCGCGAGGGGACAGGGGATCATGAACACTAAAGCTTTCTTT
J: TRBJ2-1; length: 16; D: TRBD2; V: TRBV5-4; size: many; CDR3: CASSLAGGRAENEQFF; DNA: TGTGCCAGCAGCTTGGCCGGCGGGAGGGCCGAGAATGAGCAGTTCTTC
J: TRBJ2-7; length: 18; D: -; V: TRBV11-2; size: -; CDR3: CATIELGAFFWGDYEQYF; DNA: TGTGCCACCATAGAATTGGGGGCTTTTTTTTGGGGAGACTACGAGCAGTACTTC
J: TRBJ1-2; length: 13; D: -; V: TRBV30; size: -; CDR3: CAWSLSVNYGYTF; DNA: TGTGCCTGGAGTCTGAGTGTTAACTATGGCTACACCTTC
J: TRBJ2-5; length: 14; D: -; V: TRBV29-1; size: few; CDR3: CSVTETGFVGTQYF; DNA: TGCAGCGTGACGGAGACAGGTTTTGTTGGGACCCAGTACTTC
J: TRBJ1-1; length: 13; D: -; V: TRBV7-2; size: -; CDR3: CASGTALDTEAFF; DNA: TGTGCCAGCGGAACAGCTCTAGACACTGAAGCTTTCTTT
J: TRBJ1-1; length: 14; D: TRBD1; V: TRBV4-3; size: many; CDR3: CASSQTGGGTEAFF; DNA: TGCGCCAGCAGCCAAACAGGGGGAGGAACTGAAGCTTTCTTT
J: TRBJ2-3; length: 16; D: -; V: TRBV5-4; size: many; CDR3: CASSLEGGASTDTQYF; DNA: TGTGCCAGCAGCTTGGAGGGCGGGGCTAGCACAGATACGCAGTATTTT
J: TRBJ1-1; length: 14; D: TRBD1; V: TRBV29-1; size: many; CDR3: CSVQGTVWNTEAFF; DNA: TGCAGCGTCCAAGGGACAGTCTGGAACACTGAAGCTTTCTTT
J: TRBJ2-7; length: 16; D: -; V: TRBV6-5; size: many; CDR3: CASSSGTPSEGHEQYF; DNA: TGTGCCAGCAGTTCCGGGACTCCTTCCGAGGGGCACGAGCAGTACTTC
J: TRBJ2-7; length: 14; D: TRBD2; V: TRBV27; size: many; CDR3: CASMNGGGTYEQYF; DNA: TGTGCCAGCATGAACGGCGGGGGTACCTACGAGCAGTACTTC
J: TRBJ2-5; length: 17; D: -; V: TRBV11-2; size: -; CDR3: CASSLYLTETDEETQYF; DNA: TGTGCCAGCAGCTTATATCTTACCGAAACCGACGAAGAGACCCAGTACTTC
J: TRBJ2-6; length: 16; D: -; V: TRBV5-1; size: many; CDR3: CASSSPARAGANVLTF; DNA: TGCGCCAGCAGCTCCCCGGCCCGGGCCGGGGCCAACGTCCTGACTTTC
J: TRBJ2-1; length: 15; D: -; V: TRBV7-2; size: few; CDR3: CASCNEPASGNEQFF; DNA: TGTGCCAGCTGCAACGAGCCAGCCAGCGGGAATGAGCAGTTCTTC